This TCR beta chain was documented in a study of sequential checkpoint blockade in melanoma. Looking at the study overall: Patients were randomized 1:1 to nivolumab-then-ipilimumab or ipilimumab-then-nivolumab first-line. Both treatment sequences were followed by maintenance nivolumab.

Sequenced by immunoSEQ multiplex PCR; TCRdb stores in-frame clones only, minus some. The table records some 40,000 clones, approximately 90% of them present only once. Deletions cut 5 bases from V and 4 bases from J, with 7 bases between. This CDR3 spans 12 amino acids. The germline gives CDR1 SGHRS, CDR2 YFSETQ. As to treatment: randomized to nivolumab then ipilimumab (arm A) or the reverse (arm B). DNA-damaging chemotherapy had not been given to any patient beforehand. Live CD3+CD8+ CD19− CD56− cells were sorted from PBMCs. The sequencing here drew on CD8+ T cells sorted from blood (inferred from file names), taken from a patient given nivolumab and ipilimumab in sequence. This receptor was taken from a human donor with melanoma. The J gene is TRBJ2-1, the V gene TRBV5-1, with TRBD1 as a possible D gene (5 bases). DNA of the CDR3: TGCGCCAGCAGTACAGGTTACAATGAGCAGTTCTTC. Encoded protein: CASSTGYNEQFF.